The 21 T cell receptor beta chains listed next were all sequenced from one sample in a study of T cells after posttransplantation cyclophosphamide. Data came from immunoSEQ multiplex PCR; TCRdb stores just in-frame clones and leaves some out. This sample carries about 38,000 clones, none of them present only once. Sequenced input: PBMCs. These receptors were obtained from a man in his fifties in good health, CMV-negative, and a related stem cell transplant donor.

The chain links TRBV5-1 to TRBJ2-1; the match to TRBD2 covers 11 bases. Germline CDR1 and CDR2: SGHRS and YFSETQ. The CDR3 is 19 amino acids. Germline trimming cut 0 bases from V and 0 bases from J; bases unmatched to any gene: 8. The CDR3 reads CASSLVASGGPTSYNEQFF. In nucleotides, the CDR3 is TGCGCCAGCAGCTTGGTGGCTAGCGGGGGGCCCACCTCCTACAATGAGCAGTTCTTC.

This clone has just a few counts. The chain has TRBV5-1 and TRBJ2-2, with D maybe TRBD2 (5 bases). V lost 4 bases and J 6 bases, leaving 10 bases between the germline ends. This CDR3 is 13 amino acids long. Germline CDR1 and CDR2: SGHRS and YFSETQ. CDR3 sequence (DNA): TGCGCCAGCAGCCAGCGGCCGGCCGGGGAGCTGTTTTTT. Amino acid sequence: CASSQRPAGELFF.

Ten or more counts support this clone. This chain links TRBV6-5 with TRBJ1-6; D is unresolved. Germline lookup yields CDR1 MNHEY and CDR2 SVGAGI. Trimming took off 8 bases at V and 2 bases at J, with 10 bases between the two ends. The CDR3 has 14 residues. CDR3 residues: CASRTQTYNSPLHF. CDR3 nucleotides: TGTGCCAGCCGGACTCAGACCTATAATTCACCCCTCCACTTT.

The sample holds a few counts of this clone. This chain connects TRBV7-2 to TRBJ2-5, with 9 bases aligning to TRBD2. Losses at the gene ends were 0 bases for V and 4 bases for J; bases not matched to a gene: 3. Germline V gene data show CDR1 as SGHTA and CDR2 as FQGNSA. CDR3 length equals 15 residues. CDR3 residues: CASSLASGGIETQYF. For the CDR3, the DNA is TGTGCCAGCAGCTTAGCTAGCGGGGGAATAGAGACCCAGTACTTC.

This clone was seen many times. In nucleotides, the CDR3 is TGCGCCAGCAGCCCCGGGACAGGGGGATATGGCTACACCTTC. It translates to CASSPGTGGYGYTF. The rearrangement joins TRBV5-1 to TRBJ1-2, with 11 bases fitting TRBD1. This CDR3 contains 14 residues. Unmatched junction bases numbered 4, after V lost 4 bases and J lost 5 bases. The germline CDR1 and CDR2 sequences are SGHRS and YFSETQ. Using reference TRBV5-1 and TRBJ1-2 for the parts outside the CDR3, the full variable domain is KAGVTQTPRYLIKTRGQQVTLSCSPISGHRSVSWYQQTPGQGLQFLFEYFSETQRNKGNFPGRFSGRQFSNSRSEMNVSTLELGDSALYLCASSPGTGGYGYTFGSGTRLTVV.

This rearrangement joins TRBV15 to TRBJ2-5, with a possible D match to TRBD2 (6 bases). The V end lost 3 bases, the J end lost 5 bases, and 13 bases lay between the germline ends. Germline V lookup: CDR1 LNHNV, CDR2 YYDKDF (reference sequence). The CDR3 is 14 amino acids. The CDR3 DNA sequence: TGTGCCACCAGCAGGGACGGGAGTTGGGAGACCCAGTACTTC. It yields the protein CATSRDGSWETQYF.

This clone occurred many times. The CDR3 bases are TGTGCCAGCAGCTTAGTAGTTAGGGACAGTAGAAACAATGAGCAGTTCTTC. This encodes CASSLVVRDSRNNEQFF. The chain couples TRBV11-2 to TRBJ2-1; 7 bases are shared with TRBD1. Germline loops: CDR1 SGHAT, CDR2 FQNNGV. Trimming removed 1 base from V and 5 bases from J; junction bases left unmatched: 11. This CDR3 region has 17 residues.

This clone has ten or more counts. The rearrangement joins TRBV19 to TRBJ1-5; 7 bases map to TRBD1. The V gene end was trimmed by 5 bases and the J gene end by 4 bases; junction bases not matched to a gene: 8. CDR1 is LNHDA, CDR2 SQIVND, per germline (reference sequence). The CDR3 is 15 amino acids. As DNA, the CDR3 is TGTGCCAGTAGTTCGTTCCGGGACAGTAATCAGCCCCAGCATTTT. It is translated as CASSSFRDSNQPQHF.

The table lists this clone with many counts. The same CDR3 also results from other DNA sequences found in this sample. The chain links TRBV18 to TRBJ2-2; 7 nucleotides align to TRBD1. V lost 4 bases and J lost 5; bases outside the gene matches: 7. The V gene's germline CDR1 is KGHSH and CDR2 LQKENI. This CDR3 comprises 15 residues. Written as DNA, the CDR3 is TGTGCCAGCTCACTAACAGGGGATGGAACCGGGGAGCTGTTTTTT. Residues: CASSLTGDGTGELFF.

This clone occurred many times. The chain carries TRBV9 and TRBJ2-1, with 9 positions matching TRBD2. Germline CDR1 is SGDLS and CDR2 is YYNGEE. The CDR3 contains 14 residues. V lost 4 bases, J lost 4 bases, and 3 bases stayed unmatched. The CDR3 DNA reads as TGTGCCAGCAGCCCTAGCGGGGTTTACAATGAGCAGTTCTTC. Protein sequence: CASSPSGVYNEQFF.

This clone was detected many times. This chain uses TRBV9 with TRBJ1-1; D is unclear. The ends were cut back, 0 bases at V and 1 base at J, with 7 bases in the middle. This CDR3 is 14 amino acids long. Germline V gene lookup returns CDR1 SGDLS and CDR2 YYNGEE. As DNA, the CDR3 is TGTGCCAGCAGCGTAGACCAGAAGAACACTGAAGCTTTCTTT. Amino acids: CASSVDQKNTEAFF.

This clone occurred many times. The J gene is TRBJ1-5, the V gene TRBV19; TRBD1 agrees at 10 bases. J gave up 0 bases and V 10 bases, and 6 bases lay outside the gene matches. The CDR3 totals 15 residues. CDR1 and CDR2 (germline): LNHDA, SQIVND (reference sequence). The CDR3 DNA reads TGTGCCACAAGACAGGGGGCGAATAGCAATCAGCCCCAGCATTTT. It yields the protein CATRQGANSNQPQHF. The variable domain in full, completed from reference TRBV19 and TRBJ1-5, reads DGGITQSPKYLFRKEGQNVTLSCEQNLNHDAMYWYRQDPGQGLRLIYYSQIVNDFQKGDIAEGYSVSREKKESFPLTVTSAQKNPTAFYLCATRQGANSNQPQHFGDGTRLSIL.

At least ten counts were recorded for this clone. This CDR3 reads CASSEFSEYNEQFF. The CDR3 bases are TGTGCCAGCAGTGAATTTTCAGAATACAATGAGCAGTTCTTC. The chain employs TRBV6-1 and TRBJ2-1; D not certain. The CDR3 is 14 amino acids. The V and J ends lost 2 bases and 4 bases respectively, with 9 bases between them. Germline V CDR1 and CDR2: MNHNS, SASEGT.

This clone appeared many times. V gene TRBV6-5 combines with J gene TRBJ1-1; D is unclear. V lost 2 bases and J lost 5, with 15 bases in between. The germline V gene has CDR1 MNHEY and CDR2 SVGAGI. The CDR3 has 15 residues. CDR3 coding DNA: TGTGCCAGCAGTTACGCCGAAGAGGGAGGGACTGAAGCTTTCTTT. Its protein product is CASSYAEEGGTEAFF.

Many counts were recorded for this clone. The chain links TRBV7-9 to TRBJ1-4; no firm D call. This CDR3 spans 15 amino acids. Looked up from germline, CDR1 is SEHNR and CDR2 is FQNEAQ (reference sequence). V was cut by 2 bases and J by 7 bases, with 14 bases left in between. This CDR3 reads CASSLSYYLAEKLFF. The CDR3 DNA is TGTGCCAGCAGCTTATCCTATTATCTTGCTGAAAAACTGTTTTTT.

This clone was recorded many times. The chain couples TRBV4-1 to TRBJ2-3; TRBD2 agrees at 11 bases. The germline V gene encodes CDR1 MGHRA and CDR2 YSYEKL. Trimming removed 4 bases from V and 4 bases from J; junction bases left unmatched: 13. The CDR3 has 18 amino acids. The CDR3 loop is CASSPGPASGRRADTQYF. CDR3 sequence (DNA): TGCGCCAGCAGCCCCGGACCTGCTAGCGGGAGGAGGGCAGATACGCAGTATTTT.

This clone was detected many times. V usage is TRBV5-1 and J usage is TRBJ1-1; D gene unclear. With 0 bases removed from V and 0 bases from J, the gap between germline ends came to 12 bases. CDR1 and CDR2 (germline): SGHRS, YFSETQ. The CDR3 totals 16 residues. The CDR3 DNA reads TGCGCCAGCAGCTTGGCAGGCCCCCCGATGAACACTGAAGCTTTCTTT. This sequence encodes CASSLAGPPMNTEAFF.

This clone occurred many times. The chain couples TRBV19 to TRBJ1-5, with a tentative D call TRBD1 (6 bases). The V gene's germline CDR1 is LNHDA and CDR2 SQIVND (reference sequence). The CDR3 loop spans 15 amino acids. V was cut by 4 bases and J by 0 bases, with 10 bases left in between. This CDR3 reads CASSRTVYSNQPQHF. In DNA, the CDR3 is TGTGCCAGTAGTAGGACAGTTTATAGCAATCAGCCCCAGCATTTT.

In its sample, this clone was seen many times. This chain links TRBV27 with TRBJ2-7, with 7 bases aligning to TRBD2. This CDR3 is 13 amino acids long. Trimming at V came to 3 bases and at J to 5 bases, leaving 4 bases not matched to a gene. The V gene's germline CDR1 is MNHEY and CDR2 SMNVEV (reference sequence). DNA of the CDR3: TGTGCCAGCAGTTTCGGGCTAGCGGACGAGCAGTACTTC. Protein: CASSFGLADEQYF.

This clone was counted a few times. V is TRBV11-2 and J is TRBJ2-5, with 7 positions matching TRBD1. The germline V gene has CDR1 SGHAT and CDR2 FQNNGV. Trimming cost V 2 bases and J 2 bases; bases outside gene matches: 5. The CDR3 consists of 15 residues. CDR3 in amino acids: CASSLNRGYQETQYF. In DNA, the CDR3 is TGTGCCAGCAGCTTAAACAGGGGTTATCAAGAGACCCAGTACTTC.

This clone was detected ten times or more. V usage is TRBV7-3 and J usage is TRBJ1-2; TRBD1 agrees at 12 bases. Unmatched junction bases numbered 13, after V lost 4 bases and J lost 4 bases. The CDR3 has 18 amino acids. The germline CDR1 and CDR2 sequences are SGHTA and FQGTGA. The CDR3 spells CASSSQTAGQGASYGYTF. For the CDR3, the DNA is TGTGCCAGCAGCTCCCAAACAGCGGGACAGGGGGCGAGCTATGGCTACACCTTC.